Following are 22 T cell receptor beta chains from one sample sequenced in a study of shared clonotypes between healthy human individuals. Clones were sequenced by immunoSEQ multiplex PCR, and TCRdb holds only the in-frame ones, with some missing. The sample has 1.4 million or so clones, just under 99% seen once. Sequencing was carried out using naive CD4+ T cells sorted from blood. The subset: CD45RA+ positively selected. The receptors here all came from a man younger than 40 in good health.

The chain joins TRBV18 to TRBJ1-4; D is ambiguous. This CDR3 is built from 12 residues. Germline CDR1 is KGHSH and CDR2 is LQKENI. Trimming took 3 bases from V and 8 from J, leaving 7 bases between them. CDR3 region: CASSPLPEKLFF. The CDR3, as DNA: TGTGCCAGCTCACCCCTACCCGAAAAACTGTTTTTT.

In this sample, this clone turned up once. The V and J genes are TRBV28 and TRBJ2-7; D possibly corresponds to TRBD1 (6 bases). CDR1 MDHEN and CDR2 SYDVKM come from the germline V gene. There are 15 residues in the CDR3. Trimming took off 3 bases at V and 3 bases at J, with 15 bases between the two ends. CDR3: CASSFARGRGYEQYF. CDR3 DNA: TGTGCCAGCAGTTTTGCCAGGGGCCGGGGCTACGAGCAGTACTTC.

The V call is TRBV9, the J call TRBJ1-2, with D possibly being TRBD1 (6 bases). Germline CDR1 and CDR2: SGDLS and YYNGEE. Trimming took off 6 bases at V and 8 bases at J, with 17 bases between the two ends. This CDR3 has 13 residues. The CDR3 region has the DNA TGTGCCAGCACCAAGACCCTTAGGGGGGGCTACACCTTC. Translated: CASTKTLRGGYTF.

The chain uses TRBV9 and TRBJ2-5, with 11 positions matching TRBD2. Trimming removed 4 bases from V and 5 bases from J; junction bases left unmatched: 10. Germline CDR1 is SGDLS and CDR2 is YYNGEE. The CDR3 contains 16 residues. CDR3 region: CASSRQLAGVRETQYF. CDR3 nucleotide sequence: TGTGCCAGCAGCCGTCAACTAGCGGGAGTGAGGGAGACCCAGTACTTC.

The genes are TRBV7-3 and TRBJ1-2; D gene uncertain. V was clipped by 2 bases and J by 2 bases, with 9 bases between them. This CDR3 region has 14 residues. Germline V gene sequence: CDR1 SGHTA, CDR2 FQGTGA. The CDR3 DNA sequence: TGTGCCAGCAGCTTACAGGTCGAGAACTATGGCTACACCTTC. It encodes CASSLQVENYGYTF.

The chain couples TRBV18 to TRBJ1-1; no definite D call. With 2 bases removed from V and 5 bases from J, the gap between germline ends came to 9 bases. This CDR3 is 13 amino acids long. Per the germline V gene, CDR1 is KGHSH and CDR2 is LQKENI. CDR3 in amino acids: CASSPGGVTEAFF. The CDR3 DNA reads TGTGCCAGCTCACCAGGCGGGGTTACTGAAGCTTTCTTT.

J is TRBJ2-7 and V is TRBV5-1; 13 bases line up with TRBD2. CDR1 and CDR2 from the germline V gene are SGHRS and YFSETQ. Trimming removed 4 bases from V and 3 bases from J; junction bases left unmatched: 4. The CDR3 runs 15 residues. This CDR3 reads CASSRGTSGNYEQYF. DNA for the CDR3: TGCGCCAGCAGCAGAGGGACTAGCGGGAACTACGAGCAGTACTTC.

This sequence joins TRBV10-3 and TRBJ2-1; D remains ambiguous. V was trimmed by 3 bases and J by 7 bases, leaving 13 bases between them. Germline CDR1 reads ENHRY; CDR2 reads SYGVKD. This CDR3 region has 14 residues. CDR3 protein: CAISDYTVANEQFF. DNA of the CDR3: TGTGCCATCAGTGATTATACGGTTGCAAATGAGCAGTTCTTC.

This rearrangement joins TRBV5-1 to TRBJ1-5; perhaps TRBD1 as D (5 bases). V was clipped by 0 bases and J by 4 bases, with 11 bases between them. CDR1 and CDR2 (germline): SGHRS, YFSETQ. This CDR3 comprises 15 residues. CDR3 residues: CASSLDGHTNQPQHF. For the CDR3, the DNA is TGCGCCAGCAGCTTGGATGGACACACTAATCAGCCCCAGCATTTT.

The chain carries TRBV2 and TRBJ2-2; D call uncertain. With 1 base removed from V and 8 bases from J, the gap between germline ends came to 11 bases. The length of the CDR3 is 14 residues. Per germline, CDR1 SNHLY and CDR2 FYNNEI. CDR3 coding DNA: TGTGCCAGCAGTGAAGAAGGATTGGGGGGGGAGCTGTTTTTT. Its translation: CASSEEGLGGELFF.

CDR3 amino acids: CASSSQGAGELFF. The CDR3 bases are TGTGCCAGCAGTTCACAGGGAGCCGGGGAGCTGTTTTTT. The chain couples TRBV28 to TRBJ2-2, with a tentative D call TRBD1 (6 bases). V lost 4 bases to trimming and J lost 6 bases, with 9 bases between them. CDR1 is MDHEN and CDR2 is SYDVKM in the germline V gene. This CDR3 has 13 amino acids.

The gene calls are TRBV4-3 and TRBJ2-1, with TRBD2 identical over 8 bases. Germline V gene lookup returns CDR1 LGHNA and CDR2 YSLEER. CDR3 size: 16 residues. J was trimmed by 3 bases and V by 0 bases; bases with no gene match: 4. In nucleotides, the CDR3 is TGCGCCAGCAGCCAAGATATAGCGGGAAACTACAATGAGCAGTTCTTC. This gives the protein CASSQDIAGNYNEQFF.

The J gene is TRBJ2-7, the V gene TRBV4-3; D ambiguous. CDR3 length: 17 residues. The V end lost 5 bases, the J end lost 4 bases, and 24 bases lay between the germline ends. Germline CDR1 reads LGHNA; CDR2 reads YSLEER. The CDR3 loop reads CASSTTIQDDRAYEQYF. The CDR3 coding sequence is TGCGCCAGCAGCACCACTATACAAGACGATCGGGCTTACGAGCAGTACTTC.

V gene TRBV7-3 combines with J gene TRBJ2-2, with 10 bases aligning to TRBD1. CDR1 is SGHTA and CDR2 is FQGTGA in the germline V gene. The CDR3 runs to 15 residues. V shed 3 bases and J 8 bases; nucleotides not matched to a gene: 6. The CDR3 sequence: CASSFRDRGLGELFF. DNA for the CDR3: TGTGCCAGCAGCTTCCGGGACAGGGGCCTGGGGGAGCTGTTTTTT.

This clone was found once. The V and J genes are TRBV4-3 and TRBJ1-2; the D is unclear. The CDR3 is made up of 13 amino acids. Germline CDR1 reads LGHNA; CDR2 reads YSLEER. Deletions cut 0 bases from V and 4 bases from J, with 6 bases between. The chain's CDR3 is CASSQDFTYGYTF. Written as DNA, the CDR3 is TGCGCCAGCAGCCAAGATTTTACCTATGGCTACACCTTC.

CDR3 nucleotides: TGTGCCAGCGGACGGAGAAATGAAAAACTGTTTTTT. Amino acid sequence: CASGRRNEKLFF. V is TRBV27 and J is TRBJ1-4; D unclear. This CDR3 contains 12 residues. Trimming removed 8 bases at V and 5 bases at J, with 9 bases between. The germline V gene has CDR1 MNHEY and CDR2 SMNVEV (reference sequence).

V gene TRBV2 combines with J gene TRBJ1-2; D call uncertain. The V and J ends lost 7 bases and 5 bases respectively, with 11 bases between them. This CDR3 comprises 12 residues. Germline V gives CDR1 SNHLY, CDR2 FYNNEI. The CDR3 sequence: CASTGRSYGYTF. DNA for the CDR3: TGTGCCAGCACGGGCAGATCTTATGGCTACACCTTC.

For the CDR3, the DNA is TGTGCCAGCAGTTTTAGTTCCCGGGTGGCCAAAAACATTCAGTACTTC. This codes for CASSFSSRVAKNIQYF. This rearrangement joins TRBV27 to TRBJ2-4; D remains unclear. Trimming took 3 bases from V and 1 from J, leaving 13 bases between them. The CDR3 loop spans 16 amino acids. Germline loops: CDR1 MNHEY, CDR2 SMNVEV (reference sequence).

The rearrangement links TRBV7-9 to TRBJ2-3; TRBD1 matches at 7 bases. The CDR3 is 14 residues long. Germline V gives CDR1 SEHNR, CDR2 FQNEAQ (reference sequence). V lost 4 bases to trimming and J lost 4 bases; unmatched junction nucleotides: 5. This CDR3 is CASSSRQGSDTQYF. In DNA form, the CDR3 reads TGTGCCAGCAGCTCACGACAGGGATCAGATACGCAGTATTTT. Supplemented by reference TRBV7-9 and TRBJ2-3, the full variable domain reads DTGVSQNPRHKITKRGQNVTFRCDPISEHNRLYWYRQTLGQGPEFLTYFQNEAQLEKSRLLSDRFSAERPKGSFSTLEIQRTEQGDSAMYLCASSSRQGSDTQYFGPGTRLTVL.

The rearrangement uses TRBV27 and TRBJ1-1, with D maybe TRBD1 (6 bases). Germline-derived CDR1 and CDR2 are MNHEY and SMNVEV (reference sequence). V was trimmed by 4 bases and J by 0 bases, leaving 9 bases between them. The CDR3 runs to 14 residues. The CDR3 region has the DNA TGTGCCAGCAGTTCGGGACATTTGAACACTGAAGCTTTCTTT. Its protein product is CASSSGHLNTEAFF.

The V call is TRBV5-4, the J call TRBJ2-7; TRBD1 matches 9 bases. Looked up from germline, CDR1 is SGHNT and CDR2 is YYREEE (reference sequence). The CDR3 runs to 15 residues. V was pared by 4 bases and J by 0 bases, with 5 bases of the junction left unmatched. This CDR3 is CASSGTGPSSYEQYF. The CDR3, as DNA: TGTGCCAGCAGCGGGACAGGGCCTAGCTCCTACGAGCAGTACTTC.

As concerns this clone: Other nucleotide sequences in the sample specify the same CDR3. The chain carries TRBV28 and TRBJ2-7; D call uncertain. The ends were cut back, 2 bases at V and 2 bases at J, with 7 bases in the middle. The germline gives CDR1 MDHEN, CDR2 SYDVKM. This CDR3 is 13 amino acids long. Here the CDR3 DNA reads TGTGCCAGCAGTTTACAGCTACCCTACGAGCAGTACTTC. As protein: CASSLQLPYEQYF. Looking up the rest from reference TRBV28 and TRBJ2-7 gives the full variable domain: DVKVTQSSRYLVKRTGEKVFLECVQDMDHENMFWYRQDPGLGLRLIYFSYDVKMKEKGDIPEGYSVSREKKERFSLILESASTNQTSMYLCASSLQLPYEQYFGPGTRLTVT.